This T cell receptor beta chain was sequenced for a study of T cell repertoires in cytomegalovirus infection (dated by TCRdb to between 2018 and 2020). General notes on the study: Alongside well-studied HLA-B-restricted epitopes, the peptide stimulations were aimed at recently identified HLA-C-restricted CMV epitopes, whose presentation resists viral immunomodulation. The HLA type of each donor mattered for the analysis, because public TCR beta signatures pointed to carriage of CMV infection along with the matching HLA type. Overall study outcomes, separate from this receptor: In both this cohort and an independent roughly 400-donor cohort, the cumulative frequency of public TCR beta family members distinguished carriers of CMV infection plus the relevant HLA type. In the ex vivo response, HLA-C-restricted CMV-specific TCR beta clonotypes were dominant, and in two of eight donors the single most frequent clonotype came from this HLA-C-restricted group.

This clonotype was observed at least ten times. The antigen it recognizes is unknown. No much larger clone exists at a distance of one base, and base qualities are not known. The sequencer listed for this sample is Illumina HiSeq 1500. TCRdb reprocessing: public reads trimmed at Q25 with fastp, clones called with MiXCR, in-frame beta chains kept. When rows share a CDR3 protein, they turn into one entry using the most common DNA and genes. Recorded for this sample are under 500,000 distinct CDR3 sequences; approximately 46% of them occurred a single time. The top ten clones comprise 43% of the sample. The meaning of the sample's treatment or condition label: in vitro stimulation with specific CMV peptide epitopes to enrich CMV-specific T cells. From V the trimming removes 5 bases and from J it removes 2 bases, while the gene matches leave 3 bases of the junction unaccounted for. Taken from cysteine to phenylalanine, the CDR3 has 14 residues. The retained sequence is limited to the CDR3, 42 bases, with the frame set at the first base. The germline V gene sets CDR1 to SGHTA and CDR2 to FQGNSA.

The specimen was cultured PBMCs, collected from culture after CMV antigen stimulation. This sequence was found in a human donor in good health (CMV status not recorded). Some clones in this sample may be carry-over from other donors' samples. The rearranged chain carries TRBV7-2 and TRBJ2-3; 8 of the junction bases match TRBD1. The CDR3 protein is CASSRDRYTDTQYF. The DNA sequence is TGTGCCAGCAGCCGGGACAGGTACACAGATACGCAGTATTTT.